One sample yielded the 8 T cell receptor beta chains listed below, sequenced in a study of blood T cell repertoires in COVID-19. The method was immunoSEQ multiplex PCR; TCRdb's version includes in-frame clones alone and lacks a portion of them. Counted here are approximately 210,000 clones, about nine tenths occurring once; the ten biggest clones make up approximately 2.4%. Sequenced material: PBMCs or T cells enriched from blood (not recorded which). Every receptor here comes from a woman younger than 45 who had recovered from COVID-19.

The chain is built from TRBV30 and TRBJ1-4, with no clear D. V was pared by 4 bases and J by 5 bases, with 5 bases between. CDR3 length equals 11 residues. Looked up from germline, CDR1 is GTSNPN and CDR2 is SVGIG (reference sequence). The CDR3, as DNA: TGTGCCTGGACCTACAATGAAAAACTGTTTTTT. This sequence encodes CAWTYNEKLFF.

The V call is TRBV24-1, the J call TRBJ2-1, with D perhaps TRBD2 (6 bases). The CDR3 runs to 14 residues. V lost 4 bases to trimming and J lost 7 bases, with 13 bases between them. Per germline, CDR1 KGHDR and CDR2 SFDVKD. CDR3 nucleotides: TGTGCCACCAGTGACCCCGGGAGCAAGAATGAGCAGTTCTTC. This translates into CATSDPGSKNEQFF.

The CDR3 DNA follows: TGTGCCAGCAGTTCTTGGGACAGCCGTATTACTGAAGCTTTCTTT. Its translation is CASSSWDSRITEAFF. V usage is TRBV27 and J usage is TRBJ1-1, with 7 nucleotides matching TRBD1. J lost 5 bases, V lost 4 bases, and 10 bases had no gene match. CDR1 MNHEY and CDR2 SMNVEV come from the germline V gene (reference sequence). This CDR3 has 15 amino acids.

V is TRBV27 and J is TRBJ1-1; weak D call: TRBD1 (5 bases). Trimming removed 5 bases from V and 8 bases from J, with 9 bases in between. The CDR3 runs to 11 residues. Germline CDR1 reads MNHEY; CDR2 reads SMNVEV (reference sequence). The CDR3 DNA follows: TGTGCCAGCAGTCAGTCAGGGGAAGCTTTCTTT. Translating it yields CASSQSGEAFF.

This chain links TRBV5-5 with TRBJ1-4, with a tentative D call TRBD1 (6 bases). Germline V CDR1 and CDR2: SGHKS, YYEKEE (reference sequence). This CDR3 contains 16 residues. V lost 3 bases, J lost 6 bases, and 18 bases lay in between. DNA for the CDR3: TGTGCCAGCAGCTCAGTGACCGGGGGGCTCGATGAAAAACTGTTTTTT. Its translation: CASSSVTGGLDEKLFF.

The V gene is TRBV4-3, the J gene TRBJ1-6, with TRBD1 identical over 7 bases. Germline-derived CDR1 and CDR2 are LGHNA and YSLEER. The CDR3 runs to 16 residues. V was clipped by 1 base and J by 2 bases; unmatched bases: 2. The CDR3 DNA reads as TGCGCCAGCAGCCAAGCCGGGACAGCCTATAATTCACCCCTCCACTTT. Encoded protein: CASSQAGTAYNSPLHF.

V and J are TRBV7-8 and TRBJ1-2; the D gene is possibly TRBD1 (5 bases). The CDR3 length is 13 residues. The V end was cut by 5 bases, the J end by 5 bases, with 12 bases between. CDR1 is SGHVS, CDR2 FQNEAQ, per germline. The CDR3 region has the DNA TGTGCCAGCAGCGAAAACGGGGGGTATGGCTACACCTTC. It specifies CASSENGGYGYTF. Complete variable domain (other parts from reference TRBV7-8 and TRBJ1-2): GAGVSQSPRYKVAKRGQDVALRCDPISGHVSLFWYQQALGQGPEFLTYFQNEAQLDKSGLPSDRFFAERPEGSVSTLKIQRTQQEDSAVYLCASSENGGYGYTFGSGTRLTVV.

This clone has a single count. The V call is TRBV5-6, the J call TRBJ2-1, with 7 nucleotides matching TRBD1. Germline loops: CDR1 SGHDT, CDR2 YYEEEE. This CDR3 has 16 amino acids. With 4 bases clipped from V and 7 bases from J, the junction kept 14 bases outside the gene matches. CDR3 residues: CASSVSRGYDRNEQFF. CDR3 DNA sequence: TGTGCCAGCAGCGTGAGCAGGGGGTATGACAGGAATGAGCAGTTCTTC.